The following is a T cell receptor beta chain sequence with its context. Its antigen is currently unknown. This entry comes from a study of T cells after yellow fever vaccination. The study's findings and limits: Post-booster repertoires again held most primary-vaccination clones (approximately 96% CD4, 85% to 90% CD8). FACS-sorted repertoires could contain abundant clonotypes contaminating from the bulk population.

TCRdb fed the 5' RACE reads into MiXCR, producing one record per CDR3 protein. The sample has about 300,000 distinct CDR3 sequences, less than 9.5% seen once. The CDR3 runs to 18 residues. Trimming removed 5 bases from V and 4 bases from J; junction bases left unmatched: 13. In germline, CDR1 is SGHTA, CDR2 FQGTGA. This clonotype originated in a man between 18 and 29 years old who received the YFV17D yellow fever vaccine. Sequencing was performed on CD4+ T cells sorted from PBMCs, taken 5 days after the yellow fever booster vaccination. J is TRBJ2-6 and V is TRBV7-3, with 8 bases matching TRBD1. As DNA, the CDR3 is TGTGCCAGCAGCCCTGGACAGGGAACTTTCGGAGGGGCCAACGTCCTGACTTTC. As protein: CASSPGQGTFGGANVLTF.